Included here is one T cell receptor (beta chain) sequence, with context. Its specificity is not known. Clones were read by immunoSEQ multiplex PCR, and TCRdb kept only the in-frame ones, dropping some. The table has about 40,000 clones, roughly 71% seen once. The data derive from a study of immune evolution from preneoplasia to lung adenocarcinoma. Study in general: HLA loss of heterozygosity: roughly 7.5% AIS, about 15% MIA, about 32% ADC, none AAH.

Overall study results and limits: Later-stage lesions appeared to have more T cells, more diversity, less clonality. Top clone share appeared to fall from AAH through AIS, MIA, adenocarcinoma.

Resections took place in Japan or China from about 2014 to 2018. Trimming removed 2 bases at V and 5 bases at J, with 15 bases between. The length of the CDR3 is 15 residues. Germline V gene lookup returns CDR1 LNHNV and CDR2 YYDKDF (reference sequence). The chain joins TRBV15 to TRBJ2-5; possibly TRBD1 for D (7 bases). Input material: FFPE invasive lung adenocarcinoma tissue. This receptor was identified in a person aged 55 to 75 with lung adenocarcinoma. CDR3 in amino acids: CATSRPQGGGETQYF. The CDR3, as DNA: TGTGCCACCAGCAGACCTCAGGGGGGTGGGGAGACCCAGTACTTC.